This T cell receptor beta chain was retrieved from a study of Ad26.COV2.S vaccination and SARS-CoV-2 variants. Points from the study as a whole: There was a possibility that the TCR breadth and depth analyses underestimated total T cell responses. Ad26.COV2.S recipients had broader spike-specific TCRs (P = 0.0014).

TCRdb keeps only in-frame clones here, not all; method: immunoSEQ multiplex PCR. The profile shows 380,000 or so clones, 83% of them singletons. Treatment given: about 20 received Ad26.COV2.S at low or high dose, single or two shots; about 5 received placebo; per-sample allocation not given. Repertoires come from day 63 after the first vaccine or placebo injection. This clone was picked up one time. Its antigen is not known. The CDR3 covers 15 residues. Germline V lookup: CDR1 KGHDR, CDR2 SFDVKD. J was trimmed by 5 bases and V by 5 bases; bases with no gene match: 5. This sequence was found in a person aged 18-60 years who received the Ad26.COV2.S COVID-19 vaccine or a placebo. V gene TRBV24-1 combines with J gene TRBJ2-3; 11 bases agree with TRBD1. Sequencing used peripheral blood, obtained in a trial of Ad26.COV2.S vaccine versus placebo. DNA of the CDR3: TGTGCCACCAGTGGCGCGGACAGGGGGCAAGATACGCAGTATTTT. Amino acid sequence: CATSGADRGQDTQYF.